The clone carrying this T cell receptor (beta chain) was counted ten times or more. The antigen is undetermined. This entry belongs to a study of CD8 T cells in ankylosing spondylitis. Study-level findings and limits: In peripheral blood, disease-linked CD8+ clones occurred at relatively low frequencies. In the blood and synovial fluid of reactive arthritis, some motif variants had been previously reported.

Germline loops: CDR1 SGHAT, CDR2 FQNNGV. The CDR3 has 14 amino acids. Trimming stripped 6 bases from V and 5 bases from J, with 16 bases between. TCRdb processed the 5' RACE reads anew with MiXCR; each CDR3 protein has one entry. Of approximately 130,000 distinct CDR3 sequences in the sample, over 7% were seen once. The sample consisted of blood, either unsorted or a sorted T cell fraction (not recorded which). This sequence originates from a male donor with ankylosing spondylitis or in good health (not recorded which). The gene calls are TRBV11-2 and TRBJ2-5; D is undetermined. The CDR3 DNA sequence: TGTGCCAGCAGAAAACCCCCAGGTCGGGAGACCCAGTACTTC. It translates to CASRKPPGRETQYF.